This is a list of T cell receptor beta chains from one sample in a study of blood T cell repertoires in COVID-19. TCRdb's copy holds only in-frame clones and misses some; the assay was immunoSEQ multiplex PCR. This sample has 450,000 to 500,000 clones, with approximately 83% found just once. The sample taken for sequencing was peripheral blood. These TCRs come from a human donor in a cohort sampled during active COVID-19. Both conserved end residues are part of each CDR3. A D gene is named only where the DNA matches it firmly. Clone size, where shown, is once, few, many, or a class for clones that have expanded.

cdr3_aa: CASSLARYIGTGELFF
cdr3_nt: TGTGCCAGCAGCTTGGCCAGGTACATAGGCACCGGGGAGCTGTTTTTT
d_call: .
clone_size: few
v_call: TRBV5-6
cdr3_length: 16
j_call: TRBJ2-2

cdr3_aa: CASSQRRGRETQYF
cdr3_nt: TGCGCCAGCAGTCAACGGAGAGGGAGAGAGACCCAGTACTTC
d_call: .
clone_size: .
v_call: TRBV23-1
cdr3_length: 14
j_call: TRBJ2-5

cdr3_aa: CASSGAVLGGYTF
cdr3_nt: TGTGCCAGCAGTGGGGCCGTGCTTGGTGGCTACACCTTC
d_call: .
clone_size: .
v_call: TRBV27
cdr3_length: 13
j_call: TRBJ1-2

cdr3_aa: CAWSRTGSPLHF
cdr3_nt: TGTGCCTGGAGCCGTACAGGCTCGCCCCTCCACTTT
d_call: .
clone_size: .
v_call: TRBV30
cdr3_length: 12
j_call: TRBJ1-6

cdr3_aa: CASSQQGAAGNTIYF
cdr3_nt: TGCGCCAGCAGCCAACAGGGTGCGGCGGGAAACACCATATATTTT
d_call: .
clone_size: .
v_call: TRBV4-3
cdr3_length: 15
j_call: TRBJ1-3

cdr3_aa: CASSPKRDVQTQYF
cdr3_nt: TGTGCCAGCAGTCCGAAGCGGGATGTCCAGACCCAGTACTTC
d_call: TRBD2
clone_size: .
v_call: TRBV7-3
cdr3_length: 14
j_call: TRBJ2-5

cdr3_aa: CASSSTRSNQPQHF
cdr3_nt: TGTGCCAGCAGTTCCACTAGAAGCAATCAGCCCCAGCATTTT
d_call: .
clone_size: .
v_call: TRBV6-5
cdr3_length: 14
j_call: TRBJ1-5

cdr3_aa: CAISEPSFGGSNEQYF
cdr3_nt: TGTGCCATCAGTGAACCTTCATTTGGAGGAAGCAACGAGCAGTACTTC
d_call: .
clone_size: .
v_call: TRBV10-3
cdr3_length: 16
j_call: TRBJ2-7

cdr3_aa: CASSQDRGDSRSGANVLTF
cdr3_nt: TGTGCCAGCAGCCAAGATCGTGGAGACTCTCGCTCTGGGGCCAACGTCCTGACTTTC
d_call: .
clone_size: .
v_call: TRBV3-1/TRBV3-2
cdr3_length: 19
j_call: TRBJ2-6

cdr3_aa: CASSLKASGEQYF
cdr3_nt: TGTGCCAGCAGTTTAAAGGCTAGCGGAGAGCAGTACTTC
d_call: TRBD2
clone_size: few
v_call: TRBV12-3/TRBV12-4
cdr3_length: 13
j_call: TRBJ2-7

cdr3_aa: CASSTGQAQETQYF
cdr3_nt: TGTGCCAGTAGTACGGGACAGGCTCAAGAGACCCAGTACTTC
d_call: TRBD1
clone_size: .
v_call: TRBV19
cdr3_length: 14
j_call: TRBJ2-5

cdr3_aa: CASSPLQVSQETQYF
cdr3_nt: TGTGCCAGCAGCCCATTACAGGTTTCACAAGAGACCCAGTACTTC
d_call: .
clone_size: once
v_call: TRBV28
cdr3_length: 15
j_call: TRBJ2-5

cdr3_aa: CASSASGVGFHGYTF
cdr3_nt: TGTGCCAGCTCAGCCTCAGGGGTCGGATTTCATGGCTACACCTTC
d_call: .
clone_size: .
v_call: TRBV18
cdr3_length: 15
j_call: TRBJ1-2

cdr3_aa: CASSSTGTVNTEAFF
cdr3_nt: TGCGCCAGCAGCTCTACAGGGACGGTGAACACTGAAGCTTTCTTT
d_call: .
clone_size: .
v_call: TRBV5-1
cdr3_length: 15
j_call: TRBJ1-1

cdr3_aa: CASSVDWTDYLYEQYF
cdr3_nt: TGTGCCAGCAGCGTAGATTGGACAGACTATTTGTACGAGCAGTACTTC
d_call: .
clone_size: .
v_call: TRBV9
cdr3_length: 16
j_call: TRBJ2-7

cdr3_aa: CASSLVAGRGEQYF
cdr3_nt: TGTGCCAGCAGCTTAGTAGCGGGGAGGGGCGAGCAGTACTTC
d_call: TRBD2
clone_size: once
v_call: TRBV5-6
cdr3_length: 14
j_call: TRBJ2-7

cdr3_aa: CASSLLAGSFVNEQFF
cdr3_nt: TGTGCCAGCAGCCTCTTAGCGGGGAGTTTTGTCAATGAGCAGTTCTTC
d_call: TRBD2
clone_size: .
v_call: TRBV9
cdr3_length: 16
j_call: TRBJ2-1

cdr3_aa: CSVGQFVHEQYF
cdr3_nt: TGCAGCGTGGGACAGTTCGTGCACGAGCAGTACTTC
d_call: TRBD1
clone_size: .
v_call: TRBV29-1
cdr3_length: 12
j_call: TRBJ2-7

cdr3_aa: CASSLTAGGEQYF
cdr3_nt: TGTGCCAGCAGCTTGACCGCAGGGGGGGAGCAGTACTTC
d_call: .
clone_size: .
v_call: TRBV11-2
cdr3_length: 13
j_call: TRBJ2-7

cdr3_aa: CASRTGDYTEAFF
cdr3_nt: TGTGCCAGCAGGACAGGGGATTACACTGAAGCTTTCTTT
d_call: TRBD1
clone_size: .
v_call: TRBV11-2
cdr3_length: 13
j_call: TRBJ1-1

cdr3_aa: CASSLGGVLAGVATQYF
cdr3_nt: TGCGCCAGCAGCTTGGGCGGCGTGCTAGCGGGAGTGGCTACGCAGTATTTT
d_call: TRBD2
clone_size: .
v_call: TRBV5-1
cdr3_length: 17
j_call: TRBJ2-3

cdr3_aa: CAWRRGPDYEQYF
cdr3_nt: TGTGCCTGGAGGAGAGGGCCGGACTACGAGCAGTACTTC
d_call: .
clone_size: .
v_call: TRBV30
cdr3_length: 13
j_call: TRBJ2-7

cdr3_aa: CASSDQAGADSSTDTQYF
cdr3_nt: TGCGCCAGCAGCGACCAGGCGGGAGCCGATTCTAGCACAGATACGCAGTATTTT
d_call: TRBD2
clone_size: .
v_call: TRBV10-1
cdr3_length: 18
j_call: TRBJ2-3

cdr3_aa: CASRTWGGNTEAFF
cdr3_nt: TGTGCCAGCAGGACCTGGGGGGGAAACACTGAAGCTTTCTTT
d_call: .
clone_size: .
v_call: TRBV2
cdr3_length: 14
j_call: TRBJ1-1

cdr3_aa: CASSYRAANTEAFF
cdr3_nt: TGTGCCAGCAGTTACAGGGCAGCGAACACTGAAGCTTTCTTT
d_call: .
clone_size: .
v_call: TRBV7-2
cdr3_length: 14
j_call: TRBJ1-1

cdr3_aa: CASSSPTGTYEQYF
cdr3_nt: TGTGCCAGCAGCTCACCGACAGGGACCTACGAGCAGTACTTC
d_call: TRBD1
clone_size: once
v_call: TRBV7-9
cdr3_length: 14
j_call: TRBJ2-7

cdr3_aa: CASSRSSGVTEAFF
cdr3_nt: TGTGCCAGCAGCAGGTCGTCAGGGGTTACTGAAGCTTTCTTT
d_call: .
clone_size: .
v_call: TRBV11-2
cdr3_length: 14
j_call: TRBJ1-1

cdr3_aa: CASSQEKDFSNEQFF
cdr3_nt: TGCGCCAGCAGCCAAGAGAAGGACTTCTCTAATGAGCAGTTCTTC
d_call: .
clone_size: few
v_call: TRBV4-1
cdr3_length: 15
j_call: TRBJ2-1

cdr3_aa: CSASSRQGWTEAFF
cdr3_nt: TGCAGTGCTAGTTCCCGGCAGGGATGGACTGAAGCTTTCTTT
d_call: .
clone_size: few
v_call: TRBV20-1
cdr3_length: 14
j_call: TRBJ1-1

cdr3_aa: CASSNSGESSYEQYF
cdr3_nt: TGCGCCAGCAGCAATAGCGGGGAGAGCTCCTACGAGCAGTACTTC
d_call: TRBD2
clone_size: .
v_call: TRBV5-1
cdr3_length: 15
j_call: TRBJ2-7

cdr3_aa: CASSYDTRGPSDF
cdr3_nt: TGTGCCAGCAGTTACGATACCAGGGGGCCAAGCGATTTT
d_call: TRBD1
clone_size: .
v_call: TRBV6-5
cdr3_length: 13
j_call: TRBJ2-3

cdr3_aa: CASRGQGRDEQYF
cdr3_nt: TGTGCCAGCAGGGGACAGGGGCGGGACGAGCAGTACTTC
d_call: TRBD1
clone_size: .
v_call: TRBV28
cdr3_length: 13
j_call: TRBJ2-7

cdr3_aa: CASSIRPGGDEQFF
cdr3_nt: TGTGCCAGTAGTATTCGGCCGGGGGGGGATGAGCAGTTCTTC
d_call: TRBD2
clone_size: .
v_call: TRBV19
cdr3_length: 14
j_call: TRBJ2-1

cdr3_aa: CASSLRLTDTQYF
cdr3_nt: TGTGCCAGCAGTTTACGTCTCACAGATACGCAGTATTTT
d_call: .
clone_size: .
v_call: TRBV12-3/TRBV12-4
cdr3_length: 13
j_call: TRBJ2-3

cdr3_aa: CATSGTANYGYTF
cdr3_nt: TGTGCCACCTCCGGGACAGCCAACTATGGCTACACCTTC
d_call: TRBD1
clone_size: .
v_call: TRBV19
cdr3_length: 13
j_call: TRBJ1-2

cdr3_aa: CASSLVRAGELFF
cdr3_nt: TGTGCCAGCAGCTTGGTCAGGGCGGGGGAGCTGTTTTTT
d_call: .
clone_size: .
v_call: TRBV5-6
cdr3_length: 13
j_call: TRBJ2-2

cdr3_aa: CASSLYGSGGELFF
cdr3_nt: TGTGCCAGCAGCTTATACGGGAGCGGCGGGGAGCTGTTTTTT
d_call: .
clone_size: few
v_call: TRBV11-3
cdr3_length: 14
j_call: TRBJ2-2

cdr3_aa: CATSDLWRGNQPQHF
cdr3_nt: TGTGCCACCAGTGATCTCTGGAGAGGGAATCAGCCCCAGCATTTT
d_call: .
clone_size: .
v_call: TRBV24-1
cdr3_length: 15
j_call: TRBJ1-5

cdr3_aa: CASSPGPPNYGYTF
cdr3_nt: TGCGCCAGCAGCCCTGGCCCCCCAAATTATGGCTACACCTTC
d_call: .
clone_size: .
v_call: TRBV5-1
cdr3_length: 14
j_call: TRBJ1-2